This T cell receptor beta chain appears in the sequencing data of a study of regulatory T cells. Study-level points and caveats: Skewed V and J usage and few unique V-J pairs marked patient repertoires, most in Tregs. Patient CD8+ T cells trended toward lower Shannon entropy than controls.

Regarding this clone: Antigen specificity is unknown.

Amplification used 52 TRBV primers and 13 TRBJ primers. Using immunoSEQ multiplex PCR, the repertoire was profiled, and TCRdb retains in-frame clones only, with some absent. The data contain about 20,000 clones, 93% of them singletons. Germline loops: CDR1 MNHNY, CDR2 SVGAGI (reference sequence). There are 12 residues in the CDR3. V lost 6 bases and J lost 6; bases outside the gene matches: 3. Specimen: CD8+ T cells sorted from blood. The rearrangement uses TRBV6-6 and TRBJ2-3; 7 bases agree with TRBD1. This clonotype was sampled from a child aged 2 to 9 with CD3G deficiency. The CDR3 sequence: CASSLTGDTQYF. CDR3 nucleotides: TGTGCCAGCAGCCTGACAGGGGATACGCAGTATTTT.